The text below deals with one TCR beta chain. As yet, its antigen is unknown. The assay was immunoSEQ multiplex PCR, and TCRdb's table has in-frame clones only and misses some. Among 7,500 to 8,500 clones listed, 55% to 80% were seen once. Germline V gene sequence: CDR1 LNHDA, CDR2 SQIVND (reference sequence). Between the trimmed V and J ends, which lost 5 bases and 6 bases, there was a span of 11 bases. The CDR3 length is 14 residues. The data derive from a study of immune evolution from preneoplasia to lung adenocarcinoma. Findings of the study overall: Clonality was highest in normal lung, lower in later-stage lesions apparently.

The genes are TRBV19 and TRBJ1-6, with D maybe TRBD1 (6 bases). The clonotype comes from a donor older than 65 with lung adenocarcinoma. Some clones in this sample may be carry-over from other donors' samples. The sequenced sample consisted of FFPE lung adenocarcinoma in situ tissue. This chain's CDR3 is CASSAGATNSPLHF. DNA for the CDR3: TGTGCCAGTAGTGCAGGGGCGACTAATTCACCCCTCCACTTT.